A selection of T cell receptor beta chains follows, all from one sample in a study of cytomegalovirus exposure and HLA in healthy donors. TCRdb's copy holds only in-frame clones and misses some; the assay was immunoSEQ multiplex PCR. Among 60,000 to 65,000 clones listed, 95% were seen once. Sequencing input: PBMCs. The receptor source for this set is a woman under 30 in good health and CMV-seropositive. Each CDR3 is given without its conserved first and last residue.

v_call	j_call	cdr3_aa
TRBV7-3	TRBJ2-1	ASSLSGQGIDEQF
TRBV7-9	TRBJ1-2	ASSAGRGGYT
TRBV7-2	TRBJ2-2	ASSSWRRTGVNTGELF
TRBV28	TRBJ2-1	ASRSGGLRVSYNEQF
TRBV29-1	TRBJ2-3	SVRSSVFTQY
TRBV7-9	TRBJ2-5	ASSDYSGGYQETQY
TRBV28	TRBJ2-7	ASSEVPSGSDEQY
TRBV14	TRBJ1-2	ASSRLDARGDNGYT
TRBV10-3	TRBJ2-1	AISEGGSYNEQF
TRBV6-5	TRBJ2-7	ASSYLPGGRSYEQY
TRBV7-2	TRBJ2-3	ASSPGGRTDTQY
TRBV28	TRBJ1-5	ASSLGRGNQPQH
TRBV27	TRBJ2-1	ASTEIGSLSQEQF
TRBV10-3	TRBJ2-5	AISSPGLAVETQY
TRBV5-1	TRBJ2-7	ASSYREPYEQY
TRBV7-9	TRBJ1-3	ASTNSPGTLRNTIY
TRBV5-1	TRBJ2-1	ASSQGEWSKEQF
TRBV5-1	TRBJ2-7	ASSFRTGTGPGYEQY
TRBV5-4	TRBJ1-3	ASSIRTGSSGNTIY
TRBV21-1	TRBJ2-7	ASSALLAGVSYEQY
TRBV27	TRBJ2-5	ASSSGGGGETQY
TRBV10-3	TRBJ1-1	AIRAEDRGTEAF
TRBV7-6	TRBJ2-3	ASSTGTGGQDTQY
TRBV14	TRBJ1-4	ASSQTGISNEKLF
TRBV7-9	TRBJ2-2	ASSPRGQGAGELF
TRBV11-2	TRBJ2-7	ASRPDTYEQY
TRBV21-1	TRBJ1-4	APPSPGVINEKLF
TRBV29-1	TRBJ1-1	RSGVAGGQAF
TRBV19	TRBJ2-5	ASSPLQETQETQY
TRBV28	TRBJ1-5	ASSLPSDRYSNQPQH
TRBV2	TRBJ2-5	ASVGTGEETQY
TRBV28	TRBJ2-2	ASRPYVRTGTNTGELF
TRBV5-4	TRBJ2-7	ASSAGGGGNPQY
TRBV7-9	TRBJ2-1	ASSLETGGRDEQF
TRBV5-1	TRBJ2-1	ASTLENSYNEQF
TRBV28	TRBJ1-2	ASRPGNYGYT
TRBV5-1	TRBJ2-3	ASSRGTSKDTQY
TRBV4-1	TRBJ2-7	ASSQTGGGTYEQY
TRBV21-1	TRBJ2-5	ASSKRQEQETQY
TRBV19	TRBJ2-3	ASRGQGAGDTQY
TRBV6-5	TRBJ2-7	ASSYTRDRVFEQY
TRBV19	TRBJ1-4	ASSIQDRRLLF
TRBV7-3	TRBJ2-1	ASSSQPDNEQF
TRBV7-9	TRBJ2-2	ASSRGLAGDTGELF
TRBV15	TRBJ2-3	ATSRASAAPSNTQY